This T cell receptor beta chain originates from a study of T cells in narcolepsy. Study context: Patients with NT1 or NT2 and healthy control donors were enrolled. Study-wide points: Autoreactive clone sequences were missing from some blood memory CD4+ repertoires. Reportedly, autoreactive clonotypes were serially detected in patients' blood but not controls'. Same-patient CSF and blood CD4+ T cell clonotypes included HCRT-specific and TRIB2-specific autoreactive ones.

As to this clone: The antigen remains undetermined.

The CDR3 is 12 amino acids. V gave up 3 bases and J gave up 4 bases, with 6 bases separating them. Germline V lookup: CDR1 LGHNT, CDR2 FRNRAP. Clones were read by immunoSEQ multiplex PCR, and TCRdb kept only the in-frame ones, dropping some. The sample includes around 34,000 clones, approximately 79% of them seen just once. Sample: memory (CD45RA-) CD4+ T cells from blood. This rearrangement joins TRBV12-5 to TRBJ2-5; no reliable D call. The sequence was collected from a human donor in good health. This CDR3 reads CASGFLGETQYF. DNA for the CDR3: TGTGCTAGTGGTTTCTTGGGAGAGACCCAGTACTTC.